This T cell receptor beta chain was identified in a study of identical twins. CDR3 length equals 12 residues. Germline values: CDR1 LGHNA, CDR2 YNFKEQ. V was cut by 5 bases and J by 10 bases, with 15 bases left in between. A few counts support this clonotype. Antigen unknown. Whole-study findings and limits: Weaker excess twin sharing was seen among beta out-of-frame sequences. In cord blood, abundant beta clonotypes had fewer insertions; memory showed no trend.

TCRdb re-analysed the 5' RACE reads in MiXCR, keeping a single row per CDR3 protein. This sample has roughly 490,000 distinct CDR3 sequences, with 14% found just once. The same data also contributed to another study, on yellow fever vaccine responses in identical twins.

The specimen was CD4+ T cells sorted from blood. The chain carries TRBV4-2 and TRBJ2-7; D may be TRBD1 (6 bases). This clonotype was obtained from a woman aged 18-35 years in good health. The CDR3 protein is CASSAPQGPQYF. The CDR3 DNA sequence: TGTGCCAGCAGCGCCCCGCAGGGGCCCCAGTACTTC.